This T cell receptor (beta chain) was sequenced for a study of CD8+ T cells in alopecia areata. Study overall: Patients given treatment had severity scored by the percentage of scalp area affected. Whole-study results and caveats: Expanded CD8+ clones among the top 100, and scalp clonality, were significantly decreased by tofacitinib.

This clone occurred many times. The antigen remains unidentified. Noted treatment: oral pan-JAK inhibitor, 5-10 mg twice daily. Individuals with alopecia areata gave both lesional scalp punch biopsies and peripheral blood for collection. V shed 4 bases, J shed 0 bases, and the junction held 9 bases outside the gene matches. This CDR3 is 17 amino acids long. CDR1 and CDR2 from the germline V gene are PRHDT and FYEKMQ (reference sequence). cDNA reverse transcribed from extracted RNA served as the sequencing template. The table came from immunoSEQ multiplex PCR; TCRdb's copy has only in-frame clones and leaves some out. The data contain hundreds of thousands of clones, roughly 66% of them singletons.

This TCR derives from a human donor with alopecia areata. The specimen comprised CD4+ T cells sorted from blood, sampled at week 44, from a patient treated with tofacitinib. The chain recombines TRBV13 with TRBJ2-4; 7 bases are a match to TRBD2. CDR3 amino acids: CASSSRLAKLAKNIQYF. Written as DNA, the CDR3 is TGTGCCAGCAGCTCCAGACTAGCAAAGCTAGCCAAAAACATTCAGTACTTC. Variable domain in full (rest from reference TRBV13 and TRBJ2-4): AAGVIQSPRHLIKEKRETATLKCYPIPRHDTVYWYQQGPGQDPQFLISFYEKMQSDKGSIPDRFSAQQFSDYHSELNMSSLELGDSALYFCASSSRLAKLAKNIQYFGAGTRLSVL.